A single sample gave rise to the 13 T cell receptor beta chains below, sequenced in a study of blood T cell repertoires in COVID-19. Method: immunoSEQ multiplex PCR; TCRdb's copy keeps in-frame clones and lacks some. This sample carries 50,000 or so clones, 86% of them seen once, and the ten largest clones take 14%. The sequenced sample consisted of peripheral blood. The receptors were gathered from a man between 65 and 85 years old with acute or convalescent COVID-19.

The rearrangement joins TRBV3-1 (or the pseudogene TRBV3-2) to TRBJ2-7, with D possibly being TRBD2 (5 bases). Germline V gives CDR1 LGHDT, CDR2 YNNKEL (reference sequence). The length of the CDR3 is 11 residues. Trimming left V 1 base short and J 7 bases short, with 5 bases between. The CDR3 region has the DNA TGTGCCAGCAGCCAAGGAGGGGAGCAGTACGTC. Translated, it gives CASSQGGEQYV.

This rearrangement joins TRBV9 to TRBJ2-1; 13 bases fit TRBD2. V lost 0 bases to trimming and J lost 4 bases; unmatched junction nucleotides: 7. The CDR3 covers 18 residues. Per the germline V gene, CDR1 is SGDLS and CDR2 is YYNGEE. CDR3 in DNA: TGTGCCAGCAGCGTAGCCACACCGGGACTAGCGGGGTACAATGAGCAGTTCTTC. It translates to CASSVATPGLAGYNEQFF.

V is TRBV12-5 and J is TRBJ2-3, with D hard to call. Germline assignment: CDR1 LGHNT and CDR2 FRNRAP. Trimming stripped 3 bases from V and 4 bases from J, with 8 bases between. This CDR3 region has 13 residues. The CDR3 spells CASGFSVADTQYF. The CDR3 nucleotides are TGTGCTAGTGGTTTTTCAGTCGCAGATACGCAGTATTTT.

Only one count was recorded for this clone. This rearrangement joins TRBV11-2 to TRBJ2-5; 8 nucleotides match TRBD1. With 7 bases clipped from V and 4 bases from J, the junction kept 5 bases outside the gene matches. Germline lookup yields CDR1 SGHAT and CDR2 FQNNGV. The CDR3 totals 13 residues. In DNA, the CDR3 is TGTGCCAGCAAGAGACAGGGGATAGAGACCCAGTACTTC. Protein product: CASKRQGIETQYF.

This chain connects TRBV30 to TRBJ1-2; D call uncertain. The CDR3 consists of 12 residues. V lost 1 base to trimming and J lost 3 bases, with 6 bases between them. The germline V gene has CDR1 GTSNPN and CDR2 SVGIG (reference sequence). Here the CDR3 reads CAWSARDYGYTF. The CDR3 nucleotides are TGTGCCTGGAGTGCGAGGGACTATGGCTACACCTTC.

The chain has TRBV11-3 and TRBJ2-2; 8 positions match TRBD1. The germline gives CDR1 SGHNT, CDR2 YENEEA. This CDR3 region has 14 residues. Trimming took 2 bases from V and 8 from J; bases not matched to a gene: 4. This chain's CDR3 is CASSLFQGAGELFF. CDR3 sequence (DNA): TGTGCCAGCAGCTTATTTCAGGGGGCTGGGGAGCTGTTTTTT.

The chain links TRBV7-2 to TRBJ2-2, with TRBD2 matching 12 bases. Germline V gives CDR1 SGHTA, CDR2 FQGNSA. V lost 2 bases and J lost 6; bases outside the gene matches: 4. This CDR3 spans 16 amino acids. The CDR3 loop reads CASSLTLAGGPGELFF. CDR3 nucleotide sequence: TGTGCCAGCAGCTTAACCCTAGCGGGGGGGCCCGGGGAGCTGTTTTTT.

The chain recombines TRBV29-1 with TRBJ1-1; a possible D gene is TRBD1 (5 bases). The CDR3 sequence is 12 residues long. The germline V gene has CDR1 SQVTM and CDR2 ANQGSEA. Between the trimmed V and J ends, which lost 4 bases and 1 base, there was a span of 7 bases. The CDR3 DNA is TGCAGCGTTGGTAGGGGGAACACTGAAGCTTTCTTT. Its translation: CSVGRGNTEAFF.

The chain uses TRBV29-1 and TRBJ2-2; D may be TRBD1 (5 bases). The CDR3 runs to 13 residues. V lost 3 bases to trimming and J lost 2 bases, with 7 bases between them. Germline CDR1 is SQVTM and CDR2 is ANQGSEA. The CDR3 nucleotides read TGCAGCGTTGACCAGGGAAACACCGGGGAGCTGTTTTTT. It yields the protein CSVDQGNTGELFF.

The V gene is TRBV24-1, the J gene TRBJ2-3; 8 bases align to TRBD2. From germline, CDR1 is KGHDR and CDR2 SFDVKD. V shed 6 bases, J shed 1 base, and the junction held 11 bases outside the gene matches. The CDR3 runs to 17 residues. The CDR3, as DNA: TGTGCCACCAGTATGAGGGGACTAGGCATAGGCACAGATACGCAGTATTTT. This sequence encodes CATSMRGLGIGTDTQYF.

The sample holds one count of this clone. This chain's CDR3 is CASSLVLGAADTQYF. The CDR3 DNA follows: TGTGCCAGCAGCTTAGTCTTGGGGGCCGCAGATACGCAGTATTTT. The gene calls are TRBV7-9 and TRBJ2-3, with D possibly TRBD1 on 6 matching bases. Germline loops: CDR1 SEHNR, CDR2 FQNEAQ (reference sequence). Trimming cost V 1 base and J 4 bases, with 12 bases left between them. The CDR3 has 15 amino acids.

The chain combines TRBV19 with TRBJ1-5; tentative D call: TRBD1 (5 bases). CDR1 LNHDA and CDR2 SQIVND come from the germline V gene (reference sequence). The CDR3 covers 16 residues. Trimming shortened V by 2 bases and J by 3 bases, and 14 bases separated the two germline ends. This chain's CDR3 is CASSIQGRATNQPQHF. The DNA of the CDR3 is TGTGCCAGTAGTATACAGGGTAGGGCTACCAATCAGCCCCAGCATTTT.

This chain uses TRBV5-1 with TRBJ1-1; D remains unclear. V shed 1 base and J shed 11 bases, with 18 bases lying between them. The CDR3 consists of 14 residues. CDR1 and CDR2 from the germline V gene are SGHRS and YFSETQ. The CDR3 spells CASSLSPDIRDAFF. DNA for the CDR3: TGCGCCAGCAGCTTGAGCCCCGACATTCGCGACGCTTTCTTT. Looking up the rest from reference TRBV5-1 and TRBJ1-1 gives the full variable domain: KAGVTQTPRYLIKTRGQQVTLSCSPISGHRSVSWYQQTPGQGLQFLFEYFSETQRNKGNFPGRFSGRQFSNSRSEMNVSTLELGDSALYLCASSLSPDIRDAFFGQGTRLTVV.